The 27 T cell receptor beta chains in this list originate from one sample, sequenced in a study of T cell clonality in common variable immunodeficiency. Libraries were prepared by immunoSEQ multiplex PCR; TCRdb keeps only in-frame clonotypes and omits some of them. The sample holds 45,000 to 55,000 clones, and no clone turns up only once. What was sequenced was peripheral blood mononuclear cells. The source is a person between 18 and 75 years old in good health.

Ten or more counts support this clone. The read terminates 3 residues before the CDR3 end, so the remaining end is supplied by the germline J gene. The V and J genes are TRBV20-1 and TRBJ2-7, with a weak D call TRBD1 (6 bases). CDR1 is DFQATT and CDR2 is SNEGSKA in the germline V gene (reference sequence). CDR3 size: 14 residues. V lost 1 base and J lost 2, with 12 bases in between. The chain's CDR3 is CSARGGLAPYEQYF. CDR3 DNA (partial): TGCAGTGCTAGAGGGGGGCTGGCCCCCTACGAG.

Ten or more counts support this clone. The read ends 3 residues early relative to the CDR3; the germline J gene fills the gap. The chain links TRBV10-3 to TRBJ2-7, with 11 bases aligning to TRBD1. Germline V lookup: CDR1 ENHRY, CDR2 SYGVKD. Germline trimming cut 4 bases from V and 4 bases from J; bases unmatched to any gene: 6. This CDR3 is built from 15 residues. The CDR3 here is CAISAPDRGLYEQYF. The CDR3 bases that were read are TGTGCCATCAGTGCCCCGGACAGGGGGCTGTACGAG.

A note on this clone: The CDR3 end falls 3 residues outside the read, so it is completed with the germline J gene. The rearrangement uses TRBV20-1 and TRBJ2-1; 13 nucleotides line up with TRBD2. Per the germline V gene, CDR1 is DFQATT and CDR2 is SNEGSKA (reference sequence). The CDR3 covers 18 residues. Trimming took 3 bases from V and 4 from J; bases not matched to a gene: 12. Partial CDR3 DNA: TGCAGTGCTAGGGTCCCTGCGGGACTAGCGGGATGGTACAATGAG. Translating it yields CSARVPAGLAGWYNE. The complete CDR3 sequence is CSARVPAGLAGWYNEQFF.

This clone was detected ten times or more. The read terminates 3 residues before the CDR3 end, so the remaining end is supplied by the germline J gene. The rearrangement uses TRBV12-3 or TRBV12-4 and TRBJ1-5; perhaps TRBD1 as D (6 bases). The CDR3 spans 16 residues. V was cut by 2 bases and J by 1 base, with 12 bases left in between. The covered CDR3 bases are TGTGCCAGCAGTTTATCGGGGGGGGCGAGCAATCAGCCC. Its protein product is CASSLSGGASNQP. In full, the CDR3 reads CASSLSGGASNQPQHF.

This clone has a count of ten or more. The read ends 3 residues shy of where the CDR3 ends; the end is completed using the germline J gene. The rearrangement uses TRBV12-3 or TRBV12-4 and TRBJ2-3; D remains unclear. Trimming shortened V by 6 bases and J by 3 bases, and 13 bases separated the two germline ends. This CDR3 is 14 amino acids long. CDR3 amino acids: CASSLSVSTDTQYF. CDR3 DNA (partial): TGTGCCAGCAGCCTAAGTGTTTCTACAGATACG.

This clone appeared many times. Coverage ceases 3 residues before the CDR3 finishes, and the germline J gene fills in the end. The V call is TRBV5-1, the J call TRBJ2-5; TRBD1 agrees at 8 bases. Trimming took 2 bases from V and 4 from J; bases not matched to a gene: 1. Germline-derived CDR1 and CDR2 are SGHRS and YFSETQ. This CDR3 has 13 amino acids. The covered CDR3 bases are TGCGCCAGCAGCTTAGGACAGGGAGAGACC. This encodes CASSLGQGET. The CDR3 reads in full as CASSLGQGETQYF.

At least ten counts were recorded for this clone. The read gets to within 3 residues of the CDR3 end, and the germline J gene fills in the rest. V usage is TRBV28 and J usage is TRBJ2-7; 7 bases fit TRBD1. Looked up from germline, CDR1 is MDHEN and CDR2 is SYDVKM. This CDR3 has 14 amino acids. J lost 3 bases, V lost 5 bases, and 7 bases had no gene match. CDR3 protein: CASSRTGPLYEQYF. The sequenced part of the CDR3 DNA is TGTGCCAGCAGTCGGACAGGACCCCTCTACGAG.

This clone showed up many times. The read terminates 3 residues ahead of where the CDR3 ends, so the germline J gene completes it. The chain links TRBV20-1 to TRBJ2-3, with 9 bases matching TRBD1. In germline, CDR1 is DFQATT, CDR2 SNEGSKA (reference sequence). With V trimmed by 6 bases and J by 4 bases, 8 bases remained unmatched. The CDR3 extends over 14 amino acids. CDR3 amino acids: CSASGQGRPDTQYF. The sequenced CDR3 bases are TGCAGTGCCTCCGGACAGGGGAGGCCAGATACG.

This clone was recorded a few times. The read falls 3 residues short of the CDR3 end, and the missing part is taken from the germline J gene. The rearrangement uses TRBV20-1 and TRBJ2-1, with D tentatively TRBD1 or TRBD2 (5 bases each). V was clipped by 5 bases and J by 0 bases, with 11 bases between them. The CDR3 loop spans 14 amino acids. Germline CDR1 DFQATT, CDR2 SNEGSKA (reference sequence). CDR3 DNA, as far as it was read: TGCAGTGCTGAGGGTAGGGGCTCCTACAATGAG. Translation gives CSAEGRGSYNE. The whole CDR3 protein reads CSAEGRGSYNEQFF.

This clone was counted ten times or more. The CDR3 end is not reached by the read, which stops 3 residues before it; the germline J gene fills it in. The chain combines TRBV4-2 with TRBJ2-7, with 8 bases aligning to TRBD1. Unmatched junction bases numbered 4, after V lost 0 bases and J lost 3 bases. CDR3 length equals 15 residues. Per the germline V gene, CDR1 is LGHNA and CDR2 is YNFKEQ. CDR3 loop: CASSQDGGTGYEQYF. Partial CDR3 DNA: TGTGCCAGCAGCCAAGATGGAGGGACAGGCTACGAG.

This clone was picked up many times. CDR3 loop: CASSVVYREDGYTF. The CDR3 DNA, read in part, is TGTGCCAGCAGTGTTGTTTACCGAGAGGATGGC. V gene TRBV2 combines with J gene TRBJ1-2; D is unclear. The CDR3 is cut off 3 residues early in the read; its end comes from the germline J gene. V lost 4 bases and J lost 6, with 15 bases in between. CDR1 and CDR2 (germline): SNHLY, FYNNEI. The CDR3 extends over 14 amino acids.

Ten or more counts support this clone. The missing CDR3 end, 3 residues past where the read stops, is filled in from the germline J gene. The gene calls are TRBV4-1 and TRBJ2-7, with 9 bases fitting TRBD2. V was pared by 1 base and J by 3 bases, with 4 bases of the junction left unmatched. Looked up from germline, CDR1 is MGHRA and CDR2 is YSYEKL. The CDR3 totals 15 residues. The sequenced part of the CDR3 DNA is TGCGCCAGCAGCCAAGGCCTAGCGGGGAACTACGAG. Amino acid sequence: CASSQGLAGNYE. The entire CDR3 reads CASSQGLAGNYEQYF.

This clone was recorded at least ten times. The CDR3 goes on 3 residues after the read ends, and that part is filled in from the germline J gene. The V gene is TRBV2, the J gene TRBJ1-5, with TRBD1 matching over 8 bases. The V gene end was trimmed by 3 bases and the J gene end by 7 bases; junction bases not matched to a gene: 8. CDR1 and CDR2 from the germline V gene are SNHLY and FYNNEI. The CDR3 runs 15 residues. This CDR3 reads CASSDQDRVYQPQHF. The DNA read from the CDR3 is TGTGCCAGCAGTGACCAGGACAGGGTATACCAGCCC.

This clone has a count of ten or more. The sequenced fragment ends 3 residues before the CDR3 boundary, so the rest is inferred from the germline J gene. The chain joins TRBV30 to TRBJ1-5; tentatively, D is TRBD1 (5 bases). The CDR3 loop spans 14 amino acids. Germline V gene lookup returns CDR1 GTSNPN and CDR2 SVGIG (reference sequence). V gave up 0 bases and J gave up 2 bases, with 8 bases separating them. CDR3 DNA (partial): TGTGCCTGGAGTGTAAGGGGAGGCAATCAGCCC. Translating it yields CAWSVRGGNQP. Given in full, the CDR3 is CAWSVRGGNQPQHF.

This clone has at least ten counts. Sequencing ends 3 residues short of the CDR3 end; the germline J gene provides the rest. The V gene is TRBV19, the J gene TRBJ2-5; no reliable D call. The CDR3 extends over 11 amino acids. Trimming removed 1 base from V and 5 bases from J, with 2 bases in between. Germline CDR1 and CDR2: LNHDA and SQIVND (reference sequence). The CDR3 sequence: CASSIAETQYF. CDR3 DNA, as far as it was read: TGTGCCAGTAGTATAGCTGAGACC.

This clone was observed at least ten times. The DNA ends 3 residues before the CDR3 does, and the rest of the CDR3 is filled in from the germline J gene. The chain carries TRBV5-1 and TRBJ1-2, with a weak D call TRBD1 (5 bases). The ends were cut back, 4 bases at V and 0 bases at J, with 16 bases in the middle. This CDR3 comprises 16 residues. Germline CDR1 and CDR2: SGHRS and YFSETQ. Incomplete CDR3 DNA: TGCGCCAGCAGCCAGGGATGGGGCCTAGCTAACTATGGC. Translated: CASSQGWGLANYG. The entire CDR3 protein reads CASSQGWGLANYGYTF. The whole variable domain, filled in from reference TRBV5-1 and TRBJ1-2, reads KAGVTQTPRYLIKTRGQQVTLSCSPISGHRSVSWYQQTPGQGLQFLFEYFSETQRNKGNFPGRFSGRQFSNSRSEMNVSTLELGDSALYLCASSQGWGLANYGYTFGSGTRLTVV.

This clone came up many times. The sequence runs out 3 residues before the end of the CDR3; the remainder is reconstructed from the germline J gene. The rearrangement joins TRBV7-9 to TRBJ1-4, with a possible D match to TRBD1 (6 bases). The CDR3 spans 14 residues. Trimming removed 0 bases at V and 8 bases at J, with 10 bases between. Germline CDR1 is SEHNR and CDR2 is FQNEAQ (reference sequence). The CDR3 sequence: CASSLAGGREKLFF. The covered CDR3 bases are TGTGCCAGCAGCTTAGCAGGGGGTAGGGAAAAA.

The sample holds many counts of this clone. The read terminates 3 residues ahead of where the CDR3 ends, so the germline J gene completes it. This chain joins TRBV19 and TRBJ1-5; D is perhaps TRBD1 (5 bases). The CDR3 spans 18 residues. Germline CDR1 is LNHDA and CDR2 is SQIVND (reference sequence). The V end lost 4 bases, the J end lost 0 bases, and 19 bases lay between the germline ends. The CDR3 spells CASSSGWTKGYSNQPQHF. The sequenced CDR3 bases are TGTGCCAGTAGTAGCGGATGGACCAAGGGGTATAGCAATCAGCCC.

This clone was detected ten times or more. The CDR3 end falls 3 residues outside the read, so it is completed with the germline J gene. The rearrangement links TRBV7-9 to TRBJ1-2, with a tentative D call TRBD1 (5 bases). Germline-derived CDR1 and CDR2 are SEHNR and FQNEAQ (reference sequence). This CDR3 has 14 residues. Trimming pared 1 base from V and 7 bases from J, leaving 13 bases between. The part of the CDR3 DNA that was read is TGTGCCAGCAGCTTAGGCAGGGAAGACCTTGGC. Protein: CASSLGREDLG. The complete CDR3 protein is CASSLGREDLGYTF.

This clone has a count of ten or more. The CDR3 end falls 3 residues outside the read, so it is completed with the germline J gene. The chain links TRBV28 to TRBJ1-4; TRBD1 is a possible D gene (6 bases). The CDR3 consists of 16 residues. The germline V and J ends were trimmed by 3 bases and 10 bases, with 21 bases remaining between them. CDR1 MDHEN and CDR2 SYDVKM come from the germline V gene. The CDR3 is CASSLNSLGRGGKLFF. The CDR3 DNA, read in part, is TGTGCCAGCAGTTTGAATTCCCTAGGACGAGGGGGAAAA.

This clone came up many times. The read stops 3 residues short of the end of the CDR3; the missing end is completed from the germline J gene. The rearrangement links TRBV7-9 to TRBJ2-1; D possibly corresponds to TRBD1 (6 bases). The ends were cut back, 10 bases at V and 8 bases at J, with 21 bases in the middle. This CDR3 contains 14 residues. Germline CDR1 SEHNR, CDR2 FQNEAQ (reference sequence). The part of the CDR3 DNA that was read is TGTGCCACCGGGGAGCAGGGGCTCTCCTATGAG. It yields the protein CATGEQGLSYE. The CDR3 as a whole reads CATGEQGLSYEQFF.

This clone was observed at least ten times. Read coverage stops 3 residues before the CDR3 terminus; the germline J gene supplies the remainder. V gene TRBV7-9 combines with J gene TRBJ1-4; D may be TRBD1 (5 bases). The V and J ends lost 4 bases and 8 bases respectively, with 17 bases between them. The germline V gene encodes CDR1 SEHNR and CDR2 FQNEAQ (reference sequence). This CDR3 has 15 amino acids. Partial CDR3 DNA: TGTGCCAGCAGCTCCTTGGTGGGACTGGGGGAAAAA. Protein product: CASSSLVGLGEK. The whole CDR3 reads CASSSLVGLGEKLFF.

There are many counts of this clone. The read finishes 3 residues shy of the CDR3 end, and the germline J gene is used to complete it. This chain joins TRBV20-1 and TRBJ2-7; 12 bases agree with TRBD1. From germline, CDR1 is DFQATT and CDR2 SNEGSKA (reference sequence). The CDR3 runs to 14 residues. V was clipped by 6 bases and J by 6 bases; unmatched bases: 9. The CDR3 loop reads CSARGTGGFLEQYF. CDR3 bases read: TGCAGTGCCCGAGGGACAGGGGGCTTCCTCGAG.

A few counts support this clone. The missing CDR3 end, 3 residues past where the read stops, is filled in from the germline J gene. This chain uses TRBV11-2 with TRBJ2-7, with D unclear. With 5 bases removed from V and 1 base from J, the gap between germline ends came to 9 bases. The CDR3 runs 13 residues. Germline CDR1 is SGHAT and CDR2 is FQNNGV. CDR3 residues: CASSLLQSYEQYF. The sequenced part of the CDR3 DNA is TGTGCCAGCAGCCTCCTCCAGTCCTACGAG. Using reference TRBV11-2 and TRBJ2-7 for the parts outside the CDR3, the full variable domain is EAGVAQSPRYKIIEKRQSVAFWCNPISGHATLYWYQQILGQGPKLLIQFQNNGVVDDSQLPKDRFSAERLKGVDSTLKIQPAKLEDSAVYLCASSLLQSYEQYFGPGTRLTVT.

Regarding this clone: The read halts 3 residues ahead of the CDR3 end, with the missing end drawn from the germline J gene. The V call is TRBV19, the J call TRBJ2-7, with a possible D match to TRBD2 (6 bases). V was clipped by 5 bases and J by 4 bases, with 18 bases between them. CDR1 is LNHDA, CDR2 SQIVND, per germline (reference sequence). The CDR3 is 15 residues long. Partial CDR3 DNA: TGTGCCAGTAGTCCCACCGGGACTTCGGTTTACGAG. Amino acid sequence: CASSPTGTSVYE. The CDR3, in full, reads CASSPTGTSVYEQYF.

This clone was detected many times. The read finishes 3 residues shy of the CDR3 end, and the germline J gene is used to complete it. The chain recombines TRBV6-2 or TRBV6-3 with TRBJ1-5; D is undetermined. The CDR3 is made up of 12 amino acids. Germline V CDR1 and CDR2: MNHEY, SVGEGT. The V end lost 2 bases, the J end lost 5 bases, and 4 bases lay between the germline ends. The CDR3 loop is CASSYPYQPQHF. The part of the CDR3 DNA that was read is TGTGCCAGCAGTTACCCGTATCAGCCC.

At least ten counts were recorded for this clone. Sequencing ends 3 residues short of the CDR3 end; the germline J gene provides the rest. This chain uses TRBV2 with TRBJ2-1; D unclear. The V end was cut by 7 bases, the J end by 4 bases, with 5 bases between. The CDR3 is made up of 11 amino acids. The germline gives CDR1 SNHLY, CDR2 FYNNEI. CDR3 protein: CASKVYNEQFF. Partial CDR3 DNA: TGTGCCAGCAAGGTGTACAATGAG.